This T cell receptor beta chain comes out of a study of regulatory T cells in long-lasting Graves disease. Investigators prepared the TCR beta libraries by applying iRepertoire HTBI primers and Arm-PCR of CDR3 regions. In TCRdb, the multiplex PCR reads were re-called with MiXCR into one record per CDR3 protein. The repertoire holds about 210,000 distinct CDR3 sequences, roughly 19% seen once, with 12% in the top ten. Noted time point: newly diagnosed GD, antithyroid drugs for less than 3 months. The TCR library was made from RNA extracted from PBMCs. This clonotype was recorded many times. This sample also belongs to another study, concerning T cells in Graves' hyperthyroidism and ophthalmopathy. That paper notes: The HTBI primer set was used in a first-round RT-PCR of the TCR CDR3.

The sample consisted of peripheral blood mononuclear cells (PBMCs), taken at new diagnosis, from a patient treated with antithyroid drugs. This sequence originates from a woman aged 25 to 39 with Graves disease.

The CDR3 nucleotides are TGTGCCAGCAGCAGTCAGCGGGGATCATACAATGAGCAGTTCTTC. Translated: CASSSQRGSYNEQFF. The V call is TRBV27, the J call TRBJ2-1; TRBD2 matches at 7 bases. Trimming took 6 bases from V and 4 from J; bases not matched to a gene: 9. The germline V gene has CDR1 MNHEY and CDR2 SMNVEV (reference sequence). CDR3 length: 15 residues.